The TCR beta chain under discussion was sequenced for a study of T cells in Graves' hyperthyroidism and ophthalmopathy. The source of the PBMCs was less than 12 ml of fresh peripheral blood. Amplification targeted TCR beta CDR3 regions from RNA transcripts. First-round RT-PCR with HTBI primers amplified the TCR CDR3 region. Via MiXCR, TCRdb re-called the multiplex PCR reads, giving one row per CDR3 protein. The sample consists of 350,000 to 400,000 distinct CDR3 sequences, 15% of them appearing once. Points from the study as a whole: Among thyroid clonotypes expanded above 0.001, most also appeared in blood.

V lost 3 bases, J lost 2 bases, and 0 bases stayed unmatched. CDR1 is SSHAT, CDR2 FNYEAQ, per germline (reference sequence). The CDR3 is 16 residues long. This clonotype has at least ten counts. The antigen is unknown. Sequencing used blood. This receptor was taken from a woman aged 25 to 39 with Graves' hyperthyroidism. This rearrangement joins TRBV7-7 to TRBJ2-5; TRBD2 matches 16 bases. This CDR3 reads CASSLGLAGGQETQYF. As DNA, the CDR3 is TGTGCCAGCAGCTTGGGACTAGCGGGGGGGCAAGAGACCCAGTACTTC.